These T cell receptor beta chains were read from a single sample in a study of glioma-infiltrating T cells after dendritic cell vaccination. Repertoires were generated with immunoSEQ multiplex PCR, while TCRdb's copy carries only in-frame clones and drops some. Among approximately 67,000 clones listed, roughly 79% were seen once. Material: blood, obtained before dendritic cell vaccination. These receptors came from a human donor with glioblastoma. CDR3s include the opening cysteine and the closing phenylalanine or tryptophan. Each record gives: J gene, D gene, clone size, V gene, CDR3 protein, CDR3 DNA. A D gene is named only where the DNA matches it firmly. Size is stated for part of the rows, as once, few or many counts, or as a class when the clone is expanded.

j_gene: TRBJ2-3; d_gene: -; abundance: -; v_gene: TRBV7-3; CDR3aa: CASSLTGVRADTQYF; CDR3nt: TGTGCCAGCAGCTTAACTGGAGTCCGCGCAGATACGCAGTATTTT
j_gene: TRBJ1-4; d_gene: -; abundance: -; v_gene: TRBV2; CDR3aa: CASSLGGGANEKLFF; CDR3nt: TGTGCCAGCAGCCTTGGTGGGGGGGCTAATGAAAAACTGTTTTTT
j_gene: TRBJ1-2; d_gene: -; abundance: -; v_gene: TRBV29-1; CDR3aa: CSVGGQGSYGYTF; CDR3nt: TGCAGCGTTGGAGGACAAGGATCGTATGGCTACACCTTC
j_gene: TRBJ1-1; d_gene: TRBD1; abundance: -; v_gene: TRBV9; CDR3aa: CASSARDRLNTEAFF; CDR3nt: TGTGCCAGCAGCGCCCGGGACAGACTTAACACTGAAGCTTTCTTT
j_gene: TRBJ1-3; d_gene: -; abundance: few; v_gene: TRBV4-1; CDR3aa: CASSQDRGIGNTIYF; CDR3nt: TGCGCCAGCAGCCAAGACAGGGGAATTGGAAACACCATATATTTT
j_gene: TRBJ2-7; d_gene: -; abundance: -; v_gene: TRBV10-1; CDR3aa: CASQSYEQYF; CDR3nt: TGCGCCAGCCAGTCGTACGAGCAGTACTTC
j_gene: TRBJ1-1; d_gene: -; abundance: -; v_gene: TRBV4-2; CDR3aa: CASSPRPKTDLNTEAFF; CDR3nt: TGTGCCAGCAGCCCGCGACCCAAGACAGACTTGAACACTGAAGCTTTCTTT
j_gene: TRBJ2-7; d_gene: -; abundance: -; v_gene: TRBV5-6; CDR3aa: CASSSRDTYEQYF; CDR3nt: TGTGCCAGCAGCTCCCGGGACACCTACGAGCAGTACTTC
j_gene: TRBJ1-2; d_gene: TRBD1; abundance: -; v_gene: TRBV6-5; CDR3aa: CASSYSLQGASGYTF; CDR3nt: TGTGCCAGCAGTTACTCGTTACAGGGGGCTTCTGGCTACACCTTC
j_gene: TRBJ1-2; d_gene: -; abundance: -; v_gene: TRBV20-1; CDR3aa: CSARGSHGYTF; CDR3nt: TGCAGTGCTAGGGGGAGTCATGGCTACACCTTC
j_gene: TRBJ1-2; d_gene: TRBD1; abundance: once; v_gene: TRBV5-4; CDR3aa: CASSPFRDSIGSYTF; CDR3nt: TGTGCCAGCAGCCCCTTCCGGGACAGTATCGGGAGCTACACCTTC
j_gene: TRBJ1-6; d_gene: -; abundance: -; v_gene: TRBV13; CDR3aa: CASSPRVQNSPLHF; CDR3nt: TGTGCCAGCAGCCCCAGGGTGCAGAATTCACCCCTCCACTTT
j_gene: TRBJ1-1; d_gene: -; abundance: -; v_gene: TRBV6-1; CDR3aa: CASSEVSGSTEAFF; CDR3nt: TGTGCCAGCAGTGAAGTTTCTGGGAGCACTGAAGCTTTCTTT
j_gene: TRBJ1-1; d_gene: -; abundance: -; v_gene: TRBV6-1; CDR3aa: CASRVWTALTEAFF; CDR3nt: TGTGCCAGCAGGGTTTGGACAGCTCTTACTGAAGCTTTCTTT
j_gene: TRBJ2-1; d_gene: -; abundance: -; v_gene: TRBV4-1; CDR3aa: CASSQDRRSEQFF; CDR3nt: TGCGCCAGCAGCCAAGATCGGCGGTCTGAGCAGTTCTTC
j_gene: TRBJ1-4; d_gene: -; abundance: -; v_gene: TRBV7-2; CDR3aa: CASSLGGDNEKLFF; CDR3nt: TGTGCCAGCAGCTTAGGCGGGGATAATGAAAAACTGTTTTTT
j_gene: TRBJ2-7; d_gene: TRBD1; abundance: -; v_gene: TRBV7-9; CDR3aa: CASSRLRDRSTYEQYF; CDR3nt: TGTGCCAGCAGCCGACTCCGGGACAGAAGTACCTACGAGCAGTACTTC
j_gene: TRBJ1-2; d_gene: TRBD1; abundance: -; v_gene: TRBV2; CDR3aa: CASSFDRESGYTF; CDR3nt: TGTGCCAGCAGTTTCGACAGGGAAAGCGGCTACACCTTC
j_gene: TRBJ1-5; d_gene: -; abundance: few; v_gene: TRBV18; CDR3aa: CASSPDRGGNQPQHF; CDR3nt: TGTGCCAGCTCACCAGACCGAGGCGGCAATCAGCCCCAGCATTTT
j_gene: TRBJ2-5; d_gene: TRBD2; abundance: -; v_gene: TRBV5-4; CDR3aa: CASSAREGQETQYF; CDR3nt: TGTGCCAGCAGCGCAAGGGAGGGCCAAGAGACCCAGTACTTC
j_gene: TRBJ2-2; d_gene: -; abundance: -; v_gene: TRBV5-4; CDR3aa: CASSPDKLNTGELFF; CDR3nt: TGTGCCAGCAGCCCGGACAAATTGAACACCGGGGAGCTGTTTTTT
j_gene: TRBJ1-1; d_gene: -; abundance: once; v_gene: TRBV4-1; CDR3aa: CASSQGASQKANTEAFF; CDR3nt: TGCGCCAGCAGCCAAGGAGCGAGTCAGAAAGCGAACACTGAAGCTTTCTTT
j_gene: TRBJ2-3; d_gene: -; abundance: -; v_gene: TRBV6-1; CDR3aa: CASSEASDTQYF; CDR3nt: TGTGCCAGCAGTGAAGCCTCAGATACGCAGTATTTT
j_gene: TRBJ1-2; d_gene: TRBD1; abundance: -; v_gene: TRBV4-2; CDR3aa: CASSLRTGGANYGYTF; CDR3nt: TGTGCCAGCAGCTTACGGACAGGGGGAGCTAACTATGGCTACACCTTC
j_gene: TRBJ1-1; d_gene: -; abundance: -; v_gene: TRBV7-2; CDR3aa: CASSFVQGEAFF; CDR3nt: TGTGCCAGCAGCTTTGTTCAGGGTGAAGCTTTCTTT
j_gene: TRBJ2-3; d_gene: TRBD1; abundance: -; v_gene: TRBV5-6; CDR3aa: CASSFSTDRFSTDTQYF; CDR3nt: TGTGCCAGCAGCTTCTCCACGGACAGGTTTAGCACAGATACGCAGTATTTT
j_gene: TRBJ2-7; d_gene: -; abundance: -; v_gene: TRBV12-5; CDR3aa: CASGLDSDYEQYF; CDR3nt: TGTGCTAGTGGGCTGGACAGCGACTACGAGCAGTACTTC
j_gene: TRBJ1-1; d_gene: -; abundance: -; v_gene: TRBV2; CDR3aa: CASSERAEAFF; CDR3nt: TGTGCCAGCAGTGAAAGAGCTGAAGCTTTCTTT
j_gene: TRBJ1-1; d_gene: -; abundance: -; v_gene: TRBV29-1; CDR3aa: CSVVETSGEAFF; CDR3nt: TGCAGCGTTGTGGAGACGTCGGGGGAGGCTTTCTTT